The 2 T cell receptor beta chains below all came from one sample that was sequenced in a study of blood T cell repertoires in COVID-19. Method: immunoSEQ multiplex PCR; TCRdb's copy keeps in-frame clones and lacks some. The sample has roughly 150,000 clones, roughly nine tenths seen once; the top ten hold roughly a sixth. The sample was peripheral blood. Receptor source: a man aged 60-69 years with active or convalescent COVID-19.

The chain is built from TRBV5-1 and TRBJ2-5; D not resolved. Germline assignment: CDR1 SGHRS and CDR2 YFSETQ. The CDR3 consists of 17 residues. V was trimmed by 7 bases and J by 1 base, leaving 23 bases between them. DNA of the CDR3: TGCGCCAGCGGTACAGCTCCACCAACCCACGTCCAAGAGACCCAGTACTTC. Translation gives CASGTAPPTHVQETQYF.

The chain is built from TRBV9 and TRBJ2-1; the D gene is possibly TRBD2 (5 bases). V was pared by 4 bases and J by 7 bases, with 12 bases between. This CDR3 has 13 residues. CDR1 SGDLS and CDR2 YYNGEE come from the germline V gene. The CDR3 spells CASSPGGGNEQFF. CDR3 nucleotides: TGTGCCAGCAGCCCGGGTGGAGGAAATGAGCAGTTCTTC.